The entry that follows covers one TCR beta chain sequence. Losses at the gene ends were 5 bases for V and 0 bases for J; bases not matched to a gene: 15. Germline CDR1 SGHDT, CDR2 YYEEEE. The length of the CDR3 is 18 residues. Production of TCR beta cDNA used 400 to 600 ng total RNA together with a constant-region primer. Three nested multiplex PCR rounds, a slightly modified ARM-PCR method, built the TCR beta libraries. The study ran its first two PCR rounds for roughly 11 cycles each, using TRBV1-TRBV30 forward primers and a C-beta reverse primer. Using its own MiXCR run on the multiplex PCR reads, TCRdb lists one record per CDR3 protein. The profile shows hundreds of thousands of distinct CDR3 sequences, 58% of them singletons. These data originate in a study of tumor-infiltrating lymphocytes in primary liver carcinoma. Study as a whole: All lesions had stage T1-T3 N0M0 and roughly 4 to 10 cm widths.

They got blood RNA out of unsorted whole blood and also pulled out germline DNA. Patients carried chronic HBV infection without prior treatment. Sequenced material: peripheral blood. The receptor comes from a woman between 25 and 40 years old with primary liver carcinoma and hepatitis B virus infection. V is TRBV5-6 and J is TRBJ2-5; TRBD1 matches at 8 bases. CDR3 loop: CASRLADRALAYQETQYF. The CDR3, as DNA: TGTGCCAGCAGACTTGCGGACAGGGCCCTAGCGTACCAAGAGACCCAGTACTTC.